The present T cell receptor beta chain was sequenced within a study of cytotoxic CD8 clonotypes in ibrutinib-treated CLL. Study information: The study included around twelve relapsed/refractory and 15 treatment-naive patients; under 18 had IGHV unmutated disease. Response samples were obtained once patients had received a median 12 months of treatment, range 6 to 36. The study, taken as a whole, reports: Ibrutinib response saw clonality rise, and progression saw it return toward baseline. Patients had baseline clonality above age-matched healthy donors, and this clonality moved with circulating CD8+ T-cell counts.

The CDR3 spans 17 residues. V shed 1 base and J shed 0 bases, with 17 bases lying between them. The V gene's germline CDR1 is SGHNT and CDR2 YYREEE (reference sequence). Measured with immunoSEQ multiplex PCR; TCRdb has only the in-frame clones, and not every one. Here the sample spans more than 200,000 clones, under 80% being singletons. Regarding this clone: Its antigen is unidentified.

The sample was PBMCs, taken after 24 months of ibrutinib treatment. The V and J genes are TRBV5-4 and TRBJ2-7; TRBD2 is a possible D gene (6 bases). The sequence came from a human donor with chronic lymphocytic leukemia. In DNA, the CDR3 is TGTGCCAGCAGCTTGTTGGGGGGACGAGTGAGCTCCTACGAGCAGTACTTC. Protein sequence: CASSLLGGRVSSYEQYF.